The sequence of this T cell receptor (beta chain) was determined in a study of cytomegalovirus exposure and HLA in healthy donors. Profiled with immunoSEQ multiplex PCR; TCRdb holds only in-frame clones, not every one. The sample lists 65,000 to 85,000 clones; around 95% were seen once. The CDR3 totals 11 residues. CDR1 and CDR2 from the germline V gene are SGHTA and FQGNSA. V lost 5 bases and J 5 bases, leaving 5 bases between the germline ends. The sample comprised PBMCs. The receptor's source is a woman younger than 30 in good health and CMV-seronegative. The chain uses TRBV7-2 and TRBJ2-3, with D unclear. For the CDR3, the DNA is TGTGCCAGCAGCGATAGAGATACGCAGTATTTT. The encoded protein is CASSDRDTQYF.